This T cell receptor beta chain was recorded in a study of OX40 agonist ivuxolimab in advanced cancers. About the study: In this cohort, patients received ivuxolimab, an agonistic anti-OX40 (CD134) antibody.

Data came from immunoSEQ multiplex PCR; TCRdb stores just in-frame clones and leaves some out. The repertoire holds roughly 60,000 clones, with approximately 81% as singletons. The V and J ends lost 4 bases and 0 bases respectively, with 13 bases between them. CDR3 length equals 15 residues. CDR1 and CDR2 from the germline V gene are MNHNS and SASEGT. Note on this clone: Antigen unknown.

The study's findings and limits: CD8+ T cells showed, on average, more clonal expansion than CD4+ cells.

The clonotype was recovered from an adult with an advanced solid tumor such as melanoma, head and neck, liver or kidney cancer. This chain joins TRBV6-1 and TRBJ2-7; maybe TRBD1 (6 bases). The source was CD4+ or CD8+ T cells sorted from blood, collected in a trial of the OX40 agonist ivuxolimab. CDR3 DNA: TGTGCCAGCAGTGGTACCCGGGACAACTCCTACGAGCAGTACTTC. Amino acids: CASSGTRDNSYEQYF.